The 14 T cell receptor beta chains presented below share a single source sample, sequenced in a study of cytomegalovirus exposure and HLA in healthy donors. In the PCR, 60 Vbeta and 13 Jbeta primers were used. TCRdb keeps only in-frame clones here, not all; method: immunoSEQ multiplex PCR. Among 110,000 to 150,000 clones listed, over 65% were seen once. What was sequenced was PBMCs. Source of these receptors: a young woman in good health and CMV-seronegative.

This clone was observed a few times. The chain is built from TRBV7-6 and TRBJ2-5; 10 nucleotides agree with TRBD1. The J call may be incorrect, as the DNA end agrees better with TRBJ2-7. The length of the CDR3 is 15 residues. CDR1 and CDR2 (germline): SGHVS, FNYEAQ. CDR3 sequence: CASSVGTGVLYEQYF. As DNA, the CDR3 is TGTGCCAGCAGCGTAGGGACAGGGGTCCTCTACGAGCAGTACTTC.

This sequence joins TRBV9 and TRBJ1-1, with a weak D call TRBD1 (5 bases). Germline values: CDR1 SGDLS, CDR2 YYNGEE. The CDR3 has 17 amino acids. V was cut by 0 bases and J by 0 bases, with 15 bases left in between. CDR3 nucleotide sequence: TGTGCCAGCAGCGTAGATCAGGCCGGGGGTTTGAACACTGAAGCTTTCTTT. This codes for CASSVDQAGGLNTEAFF.

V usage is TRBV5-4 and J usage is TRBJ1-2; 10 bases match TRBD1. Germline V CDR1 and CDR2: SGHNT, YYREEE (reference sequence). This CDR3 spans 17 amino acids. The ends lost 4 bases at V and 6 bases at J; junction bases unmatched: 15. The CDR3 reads CASSVGGSGQGIDGYTF. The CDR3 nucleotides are TGTGCCAGCAGCGTGGGGGGTTCGGGACAGGGGATCGATGGCTACACCTTC.

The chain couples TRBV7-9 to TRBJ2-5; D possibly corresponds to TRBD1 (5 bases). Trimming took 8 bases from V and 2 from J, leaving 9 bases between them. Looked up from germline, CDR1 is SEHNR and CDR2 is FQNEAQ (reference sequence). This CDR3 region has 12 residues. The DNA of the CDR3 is TGTGCCAGCGGGGCTTTACAAGAGACCCAGTACTTC. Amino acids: CASGALQETQYF.

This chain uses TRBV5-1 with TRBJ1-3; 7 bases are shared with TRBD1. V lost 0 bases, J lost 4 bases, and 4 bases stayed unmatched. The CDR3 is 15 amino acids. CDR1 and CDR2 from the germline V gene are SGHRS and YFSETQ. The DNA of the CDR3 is TGCGCCAGCAGCTTGGGAGAGGGGGCCGGAAACACCATATATTTT. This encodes CASSLGEGAGNTIYF.

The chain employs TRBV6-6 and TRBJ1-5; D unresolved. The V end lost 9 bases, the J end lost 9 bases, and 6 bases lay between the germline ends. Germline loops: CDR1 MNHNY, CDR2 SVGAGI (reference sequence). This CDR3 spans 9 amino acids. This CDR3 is CASPMPQHF. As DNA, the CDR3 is TGTGCCAGTCCAATGCCCCAGCATTTT.

The CDR3 sequence is CAWSSGGTEKLFF. The CDR3 DNA reads TGTGCCTGGTCCAGTGGAGGGACTGAAAAACTGTTTTTT. The gene calls are TRBV30 and TRBJ1-4; a possible D gene is TRBD1 (5 bases). Germline-derived CDR1 and CDR2 are GTSNPN and SVGIG (reference sequence). Trimming removed 5 bases at V and 7 bases at J, with 14 bases between. The CDR3 totals 13 residues.

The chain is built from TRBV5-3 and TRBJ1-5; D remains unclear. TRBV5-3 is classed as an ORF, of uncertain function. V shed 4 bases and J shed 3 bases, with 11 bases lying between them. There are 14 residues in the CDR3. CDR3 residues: CARSRRGSNQPQHF. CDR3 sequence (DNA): TGTGCCAGAAGCAGACGAGGGTCCAATCAGCCCCAGCATTTT.

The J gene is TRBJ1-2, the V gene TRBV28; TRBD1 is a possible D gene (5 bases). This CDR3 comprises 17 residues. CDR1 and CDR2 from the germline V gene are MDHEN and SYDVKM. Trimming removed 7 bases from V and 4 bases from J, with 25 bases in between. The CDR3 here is CASMSGQRTAFGYGYTF. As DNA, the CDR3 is TGTGCCAGCATGTCCGGACAACGAACAGCGTTTGGCTATGGCTACACCTTC.

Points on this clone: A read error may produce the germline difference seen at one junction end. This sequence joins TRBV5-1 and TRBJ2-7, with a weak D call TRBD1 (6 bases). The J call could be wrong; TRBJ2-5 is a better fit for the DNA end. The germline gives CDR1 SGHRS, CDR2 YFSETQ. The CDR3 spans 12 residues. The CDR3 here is CASRQDQGTQYF. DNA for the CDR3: TGCGCCAGCCGACAGGACCAAGGGACCCAGTACTTC.

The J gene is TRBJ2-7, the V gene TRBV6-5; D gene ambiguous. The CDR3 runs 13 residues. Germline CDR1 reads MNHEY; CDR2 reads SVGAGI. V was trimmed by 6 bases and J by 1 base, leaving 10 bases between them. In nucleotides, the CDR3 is TGTGCCAGCAGCCGATCCACATCCTACGAGCAGTACTTC. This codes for CASSRSTSYEQYF.

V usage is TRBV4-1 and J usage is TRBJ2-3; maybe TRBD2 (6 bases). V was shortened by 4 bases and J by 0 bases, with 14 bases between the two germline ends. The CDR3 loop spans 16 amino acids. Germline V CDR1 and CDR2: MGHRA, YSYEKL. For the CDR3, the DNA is TGCGCCAGCAGCCTCTCTCTTGGGACTAGCACAGATACGCAGTATTTT. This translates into CASSLSLGTSTDTQYF.

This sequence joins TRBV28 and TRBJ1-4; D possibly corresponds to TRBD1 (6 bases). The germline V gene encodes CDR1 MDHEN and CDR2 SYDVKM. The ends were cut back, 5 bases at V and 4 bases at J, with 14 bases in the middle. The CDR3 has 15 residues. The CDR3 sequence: CASSAGADFNEKLFF. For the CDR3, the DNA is TGTGCCAGCAGTGCGGGGGCCGATTTTAATGAAAAACTGTTTTTT.

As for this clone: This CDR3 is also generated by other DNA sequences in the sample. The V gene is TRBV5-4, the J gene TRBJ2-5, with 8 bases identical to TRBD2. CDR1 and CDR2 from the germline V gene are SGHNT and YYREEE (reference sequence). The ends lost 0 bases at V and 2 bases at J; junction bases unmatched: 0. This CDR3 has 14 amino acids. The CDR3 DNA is TGTGCCAGCAGCTTGGCGGGAGGGCAAGAGACCCAGTACTTC. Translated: CASSLAGGQETQYF.